A selection of T cell receptor beta chains follows, all from one sample in a study of control samples from healthy donors and cancer patients. Repertoires were generated with immunoSEQ multiplex PCR, while TCRdb's copy carries only in-frame clones and drops some. Of 60,000 to 65,000 clones in the sample, roughly 85% were seen once. The sequenced sample consisted of blood. The receptors stem from a man aged 35-49 years in good health. The CDR3 runs from the conserved cysteine through the conserved F or W. The D gene is left open where the match is weak. A clone size is listed for some rows: how often the clone was seen (once, few, many), or a class if it is expanded.

TRBJ1-1	TRBD1	TRBV7-9	once	TGTGCCAGCAGCTTAGGTCGGGACAGGGGGTGGACTGAAGCTTTCTTT	CASSLGRDRGWTEAFF
TRBJ1-3	-	TRBV14	-	TGTGCCAGCAGCCAAAATCCGGTTAGGGTTGGAAACACCATATATTTT	CASSQNPVRVGNTIYF
TRBJ1-6	-	TRBV6-6	-	TGTGCCAGCAGCATCACGGGGCGGGGGGATTCACCCCTCCACTTT	CASSITGRGDSPLHF
TRBJ1-2	TRBD1	TRBV14	-	TGTGCCAGCAGCGCGCAGGGGGACGACCCGATTCTTCTCTATGGGAATGATGGCTACACCTTC	CASSAQGDDPILLYGNDGYTF
TRBJ2-2	-	TRBV12-3/TRBV12-4	once	TGTGCCAGCAAGGCCGGTATCCCCGGGGAGCTGTTTTTT	CASKAGIPGELFF
TRBJ2-1	-	TRBV3-1/TRBV3-2	-	TGTGCCAGCAGCCAGGGAGGGGGCAGTGAGCAGTTCTTC	CASSQGGGSEQFF
TRBJ1-5	-	TRBV18	-	TGTGCCAGCTCGCCACTCAACGATAATCAGCCCCAGCATTTT	CASSPLNDNQPQHF
TRBJ1-1	TRBD1	TRBV23-1	-	TGCGCCAGCAGTCAAAAGCCTCAGGGGGGGACTGAAGCTTTCTTT	CASSQKPQGGTEAFF
TRBJ2-1	TRBD1	TRBV5-8	-	TGTGCCAGCAGCTTCCTGGACAGGATAAATGAGCAGTTCTTC	CASSFLDRINEQFF
TRBJ2-5	-	TRBV15	-	TGTGCCACCAGCAGAGATAGGGCCAGGGGAGAGACCCAGTACTTC	CATSRDRARGETQYF
TRBJ1-2	-	TRBV7-2	few	TGTGCCAGCAACCTTAGTCCAGGGAACTATGGCTACACCTTC	CASNLSPGNYGYTF
TRBJ2-1	-	TRBV6-6	-	TGTGCCAGCAGTTACGCGCGTTACTCCTACAATGAGCAGTTCTTC	CASSYARYSYNEQFF
TRBJ1-2	-	TRBV5-4	-	TGTGCCAGCAGCCCCACGAGAGGGAACTATGGCTACACCTTC	CASSPTRGNYGYTF
TRBJ2-3	-	TRBV21-1	-	TGTGCCAGCAGATCACCGCCCGGGCCTCTGGGCACAGATACGCAGTATTTT	CASRSPPGPLGTDTQYF
TRBJ2-1	TRBD1	TRBV5-1	-	TGCGCCAGCAGCTTACGACAGGGCTCCTCCTACAATGAGCAGTTCTTC	CASSLRQGSSYNEQFF
TRBJ2-2	-	TRBV7-2	-	TGTGCCAGCAGCTTAGGGTCAGGGCCTAACACCGGGGAGCTGTTTTTT	CASSLGSGPNTGELFF
TRBJ1-5	TRBD1	TRBV9	once	TGTGCCAGCAGCGTTGGACAGGGCGGAGGTCAGCCCCAGCATTTT	CASSVGQGGGQPQHF
TRBJ1-5	TRBD1	TRBV24-1	-	TGTGCCACCAGTGACGAAACAGGGGGAATTATGTGTATAACGCAGCCCCAGCATTTT	CATSDETGGIMCITQPQHF
TRBJ1-2	-	TRBV29-1	-	TGCAGCGTTGTGGGAGAACAGAGCTATGGCTACACCTTC	CSVVGEQSYGYTF
TRBJ1-1	-	TRBV5-4	-	TGTGCCAGCAGCTTACGATATGAAGCTTTCTTT	CASSLRYEAFF
TRBJ2-2	TRBD1	TRBV6-2/TRBV6-3	once	TGTGCCAGCAGTACCTCCGGGACAGCGAACACCGGGGAGCTGTTTTTT	CASSTSGTANTGELFF
TRBJ1-1	-	TRBV2	-	TGTGCCAGCAGTGAAGCGGTAGGGGGTGAAGCTTTCTTT	CASSEAVGGEAFF
TRBJ1-5	TRBD1	TRBV28	-	TGTGCCGGACAGGGGGGTGCGGATCAGCCCCAGCATTTT	CAGQGGADQPQHF
TRBJ1-2	-	TRBV19	once	TGTGCCAGTACGGGACTAAACGACTATGGCTACACCTTC	CASTGLNDYGYTF
TRBJ1-5	-	TRBV10-1	once	TGCGCCAGCAGTGAGTCTCATTCGGGCCTGGGCAGCAATCAGCCCCAGCATTTT	CASSESHSGLGSNQPQHF
TRBJ1-5	-	TRBV18	-	TGTGCCAGCTCACCGGGAGCACGGGATCAGCCCCAGCATTTT	CASSPGARDQPQHF
TRBJ1-3	-	TRBV12-3/TRBV12-4	-	TGTGCCAGCAGTTTGGGTTCTGGAAACACCATATATTTT	CASSLGSGNTIYF
TRBJ2-7	-	TRBV5-6	medium-sized	TGTGCCAGCAGCCCAGACACAAATTCCTACGAGCAGTACTTC	CASSPDTNSYEQYF
TRBJ1-2	TRBD1	TRBV24-1	-	TGTGCCACCAGTGGGACAGGCTATGGCTACACCTTC	CATSGTGYGYTF
TRBJ2-1	TRBD2	TRBV28	-	TGTGCCAGCACTAGCGGGAGTAGTCGAAATGAGCAGTTCTTC	CASTSGSSRNEQFF
TRBJ1-5	TRBD1	TRBV6-8	-	TGTGCCAGCAGACCCCCGGACAGGCCTAGCAATCAGCCCCAGCATTTT	CASRPPDRPSNQPQHF
TRBJ1-3	-	TRBV5-1	-	TGCGCCAGCTCCTCCCGGGGGGCTGAGGGAAACACCATATATTTT	CASSSRGAEGNTIYF
TRBJ1-6	-	TRBV25-1	-	TGTGCCAGCAGTCTTGGCGTGTCACCCCTCCACTTT	CASSLGVSPLHF
TRBJ1-4	TRBD1	TRBV10-3	-	TGTGCCATCAGTGCGGGAACGGCAGGGGGAAACGACGTGTTTTTT	CAISAGTAGGNDVFF
TRBJ1-4	-	TRBV3-1/TRBV3-2	-	TGTGCCAGCAGCCAAGAACTGGCGCTAAATGAAAAACTGTTTTTT	CASSQELALNEKLFF
TRBJ1-1	TRBD1	TRBV10-3	once	TGTGCCATCAAGGTCTCCAGGGGGACCACTGAAGCTTTCTTT	CAIKVSRGTTEAFF
TRBJ2-2	TRBD2	TRBV7-3	-	TGTGCCAGCAGCTTAGGGCCCCGGGGGGGGACCGGGGAGCTGTTTTTT	CASSLGPRGGTGELFF
TRBJ2-1	TRBD2	TRBV29-1	once	TGCAGCGTGACTAGCGGGGGGGCACAGGGGCAGTTCTTC	CSVTSGGAQGQFF
TRBJ2-3	TRBD2	TRBV28	-	TGTGCCAGCAGTCCGCCTAGGGATAGCGGGAGAGGTGATACGCAGTATTTT	CASSPPRDSGRGDTQYF
TRBJ2-7	TRBD1	TRBV6-5	-	TGTGCCACCGTAAAGGGACAGGGCTACGAGCAGTACTTC	CATVKGQGYEQYF